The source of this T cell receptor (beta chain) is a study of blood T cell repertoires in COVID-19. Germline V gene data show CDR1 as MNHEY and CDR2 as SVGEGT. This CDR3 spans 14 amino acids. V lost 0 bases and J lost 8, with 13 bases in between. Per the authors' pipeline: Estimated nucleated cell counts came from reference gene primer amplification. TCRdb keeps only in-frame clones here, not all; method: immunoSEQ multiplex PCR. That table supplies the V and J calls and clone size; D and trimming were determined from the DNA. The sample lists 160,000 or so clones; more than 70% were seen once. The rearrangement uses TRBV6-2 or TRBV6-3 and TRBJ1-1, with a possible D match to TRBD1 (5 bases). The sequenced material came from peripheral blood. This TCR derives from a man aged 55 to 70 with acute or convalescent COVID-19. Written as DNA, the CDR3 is TGTGCCAGCAGTTACTCCCGTGGGGCAGACGAAGCTTTCTTT. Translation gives CASSYSRGADEAFF.